This record concerns one TCR beta chain sequence. The data are from a study of naive and memory T cell subsets. The beta constant-region primer was an equimolar mix of two oligonucleotides covering TRBC1 and TRBC2. TCRdb processed the UMI-ligation and nested PCR reads anew with MiXCR; each CDR3 protein has one entry. The sample consists of about 85,000 distinct CDR3 sequences, about 12% of them appearing once. The junction had 11 bases not matched to a gene; V was cut back by 5 bases and J by 3 bases. CDR1 and CDR2 (germline): MNHEY, SVGAGI. This CDR3 is 17 amino acids long. Sequencing input: central memory CD4+ T cells from blood. This receptor was taken from a human donor in good health. The chain couples TRBV6-5 to TRBJ2-1; 9 bases align to TRBD2. The chain's CDR3 is CASSTPQTSGFYNEQFF. CDR3 nucleotides: TGTGCCAGCAGTACACCTCAGACTAGCGGATTCTACAATGAGCAGTTCTTC.